These 27 T cell receptor beta chains came from one sample sequenced in a study of T cell repertoires in cytomegalovirus infection. Which antigens these TCRs recognize remains unknown. TCRdb itself ran the reads through MiXCR, one entry per CDR3 protein. The sample yields roughly 340,000 distinct CDR3 sequences, almost 30% seen once. Sample: cultured PBMCs, taken from culture after CMV antigen stimulation. The receptors shown here come from a human donor in good health (CMV status not recorded). Some clones in this sample may be carry-over from other donors' samples.

V usage is TRBV20-1 and J usage is TRBJ2-7; D possibly corresponds to TRBD2 (6 bases). The CDR3 is 16 amino acids. Trimming stripped 0 bases from V and 2 bases from J, with 17 bases between. Germline assignment: CDR1 DFQATT and CDR2 SNEGSKA (reference sequence). CDR3 coding DNA: TGCAGTGCTAGAGATCAGGGACTCCCCAGGGCCTACGAGCAGTACTTC. This encodes CSARDQGLPRAYEQYF.

The chain is built from TRBV7-9 and TRBJ2-6, with 11 bases fitting TRBD1. V lost 4 bases to trimming and J lost 0 bases; unmatched junction nucleotides: 5. Germline-derived CDR1 and CDR2 are SEHNR and FQNEAQ (reference sequence). The CDR3 is 18 amino acids. Written as DNA, the CDR3 is TGTGCCAGCAGCTCGCAGGGGACAGGGGGCTCTGGGGCCAACGTCCTGACTTTC. Protein sequence: CASSSQGTGGSGANVLTF.

The chain combines TRBV14 with TRBJ2-1; no definite D call. The CDR3 consists of 15 residues. Germline V gene lookup returns CDR1 SGHDN and CDR2 FVKESK. V was trimmed by 1 base and J by 1 base, leaving 8 bases between them. The CDR3 DNA reads as TGTGCCAGCAGCCAAGGGCCTCTATCCTACAATGAGCAGTTCTTC. Encoded protein: CASSQGPLSYNEQFF.

The chain has TRBV6-5 and TRBJ1-1; D remains ambiguous. The V and J ends lost 5 bases and 1 base respectively, with 14 bases between them. The CDR3 spans 15 residues. Germline assignment: CDR1 MNHEY and CDR2 SVGAGI. CDR3 in DNA: TGTGCCAGCAGTACTACCCCGGCGGCGAACACTGAAGCTTTCTTT. This codes for CASSTTPAANTEAFF.

The chain joins TRBV12-3 or TRBV12-4 to TRBJ1-3; D is undetermined. V gave up 6 bases and J gave up 0 bases, with 21 bases separating them. This CDR3 has 18 amino acids. Here the CDR3 reads CASSRRSRTAVSGNTIYF. CDR3 sequence (DNA): TGTGCCAGCAGCCGTAGGTCAAGGACGGCGGTCTCTGGAAACACCATATATTTT.

The table lists this clonotype with a few counts. This chain joins TRBV7-6 and TRBJ1-4; 7 positions match TRBD1. J lost 3 bases, V lost 4 bases, and 8 bases had no gene match. CDR1 is SGHVS and CDR2 is FNYEAQ in the germline V gene. The CDR3 has 16 residues. The CDR3 sequence is CASSSPSGGSNEKLFF. The CDR3 bases are TGTGCCAGCAGCTCGCCCTCAGGGGGTTCTAATGAAAAACTGTTTTTT.

This clonotype was recorded many times. The V gene is TRBV7-2, the J gene TRBJ2-7; 12 bases agree with TRBD2. Trimming at V came to 0 bases and at J to 0 bases, leaving 9 bases not matched to a gene. CDR1 and CDR2 (germline): SGHTA, FQGNSA. This CDR3 is 19 amino acids long. The CDR3 protein is CASSLALLAGGSNSYEQYF. CDR3 coding DNA: TGTGCCAGCAGCTTAGCGCTACTAGCGGGAGGATCCAACTCCTACGAGCAGTACTTC.

This clonotype was found a few times. The J gene is TRBJ1-1, the V gene TRBV6-5, with 8 bases identical to TRBD1. Trimming took 0 bases from V and 5 from J; bases not matched to a gene: 5. Per the germline V gene, CDR1 is MNHEY and CDR2 is SVGAGI. The CDR3 loop spans 15 amino acids. The CDR3: CASSYSFRGRTEAFF. The CDR3 DNA is TGTGCCAGCAGTTACTCGTTCAGGGGGCGGACTGAAGCTTTCTTT.

This clonotype was observed many times. The V call is TRBV29-1, the J call TRBJ2-1, with no clear D. Trimming took 2 bases from V and 7 from J, leaving 12 bases between them. This CDR3 comprises 13 residues. The germline CDR1 and CDR2 sequences are SQVTM and ANQGSEA. This chain's CDR3 is CSVEPYDKNEQFF. CDR3 sequence (DNA): TGCAGCGTTGAACCTTATGACAAGAATGAGCAGTTCTTC.

This clonotype was detected a few times. This chain joins TRBV6-1 and TRBJ2-7; 7 positions match TRBD2. CDR1 is MNHNS and CDR2 is SASEGT in the germline V gene. V dropped 7 bases and J dropped 1; count of bases not matched to a gene: 4. The CDR3 is 13 residues long. CDR3 sequence (DNA): TGTGCCAGCAAGGAGCGGGGTTCCTACGAGCAGTACTTC. Its translation is CASKERGSYEQYF.

This clonotype was seen a handful of times. The CDR3 DNA reads as TGTGCCAGTAGTACGCGGACCAGCTCTGGGGCCAACGTCCTGACTTTC. It yields the protein CASSTRTSSGANVLTF. The chain carries TRBV19 and TRBJ2-6; D is unresolved. The V and J ends lost 4 bases and 0 bases respectively, with 10 bases between them. CDR3 length equals 16 residues. CDR1 and CDR2 (germline): LNHDA, SQIVND (reference sequence).

This clonotype was detected only a few times. J is TRBJ1-6 and V is TRBV30, with TRBD1 matching over 12 bases. V shed 1 base and J 10 bases; nucleotides not matched to a gene: 5. Germline assignment: CDR1 GTSNPN and CDR2 SVGIG (reference sequence). The CDR3 is 15 residues long. This CDR3 reads CAWSGGQGARSPLHF. The CDR3 DNA reads TGTGCCTGGAGTGGGGGACAGGGGGCACGGTCACCCCTCCACTTT.

The chain couples TRBV7-8 to TRBJ1-5; D is ambiguous. Trimming removed 1 base at V and 9 bases at J, with 16 bases between. CDR1 and CDR2 (germline): SGHVS, FQNEAQ. The CDR3 extends over 15 amino acids. This CDR3 is CASSLEMDPGGPQHF. In nucleotides, the CDR3 is TGTGCCAGCAGCTTAGAAATGGATCCCGGCGGGCCCCAGCATTTT.

This rearrangement joins TRBV12-3 or TRBV12-4 to TRBJ1-5; 8 bases fit TRBD1. Trimming at V came to 5 bases and at J to 6 bases, leaving 12 bases not matched to a gene. This CDR3 region has 16 residues. The CDR3 here is CASSPPGQDRGQPQHF. The CDR3 DNA reads as TGTGCCAGCAGTCCTCCGGGACAGGATAGGGGTCAGCCCCAGCATTTT.

This clonotype was counted many times. The J gene is TRBJ2-1, the V gene TRBV7-6, with D possibly being TRBD1 (5 bases). This CDR3 has 16 amino acids. The germline CDR1 and CDR2 sequences are SGHVS and FNYEAQ. The V gene lost 2 bases and the J gene lost 2 bases, with 13 bases spanning the gap. Here the CDR3 reads CASSLIGEVAYNEQFF. CDR3 DNA sequence: TGTGCCAGCAGCTTAATAGGGGAAGTCGCCTACAATGAGCAGTTCTTC.

This chain connects TRBV27 to TRBJ1-1; tentatively, D is TRBD1 (5 bases). Germline CDR1 MNHEY, CDR2 SMNVEV (reference sequence). V was clipped by 5 bases and J by 5 bases, with 18 bases between them. The CDR3 contains 15 residues. Here the CDR3 reads CASSRRTSQGTEAFF. The CDR3 nucleotides read TGTGCCAGCAGTCGCCGGACAAGTCAGGGAACTGAAGCTTTCTTT.

This clonotype was seen at least ten times. The chain links TRBV7-2 to TRBJ2-5; the D gene could be TRBD1 or TRBD2 (5 bases each). The V end lost 5 bases, the J end lost 4 bases, and 14 bases lay between the germline ends. The CDR3 length is 14 residues. Germline V CDR1 and CDR2: SGHTA, FQGNSA. CDR3 amino acids: CASSPPGSRETQYF. The CDR3 DNA reads as TGTGCCAGCAGCCCCCCAGGGAGTCGAGAGACCCAGTACTTC.

The chain recombines TRBV28 with TRBJ2-1; a possible D gene is TRBD2 (5 bases). The CDR3 is 16 amino acids. V was cut by 7 bases and J by 2 bases, with 18 bases left in between. Germline lookup yields CDR1 MDHEN and CDR2 SYDVKM. The CDR3 nucleotides read TGTGCCAGCACTCGTCTGGCGGCCGGGACCTACAATGAGCAGTTCTTC. Encoded protein: CASTRLAAGTYNEQFF.

The chain uses TRBV7-2 and TRBJ1-1, with D maybe TRBD1 (5 bases). CDR3 length equals 17 residues. V was shortened by 1 base and J by 0 bases, with 15 bases between the two germline ends. In germline, CDR1 is SGHTA, CDR2 FQGNSA. The CDR3 sequence is CASSLVGWGAMNTEAFF. The CDR3 DNA reads TGTGCCAGCAGCTTAGTAGGATGGGGCGCTATGAACACTGAAGCTTTCTTT.

CDR3 nucleotide sequence: TGTGCCAGCAGACAGGGAAATGGGGATGGCTACACCTTC. It is translated as CASRQGNGDGYTF. The chain combines TRBV5-6 with TRBJ1-2; possible D gene TRBD1, 6 bases. V was shortened by 5 bases and J by 6 bases, with 14 bases between the two germline ends. This CDR3 is built from 13 residues. CDR1 is SGHDT, CDR2 YYEEEE, per germline.

This sequence joins TRBV7-9 and TRBJ2-7, with a weak D call TRBD2 (5 bases). The V gene lost 5 bases and the J gene lost 2 bases, with 19 bases spanning the gap. This CDR3 comprises 16 residues. Germline-derived CDR1 and CDR2 are SEHNR and FQNEAQ (reference sequence). CDR3 residues: CASSPRPSAGAYEQYF. CDR3 DNA: TGTGCCAGCAGCCCGCGGCCTTCGGCGGGTGCCTACGAGCAGTACTTC.

This rearrangement joins TRBV7-3 to TRBJ1-1; D ambiguous. Germline V gene sequence: CDR1 SGHTA, CDR2 FQGTGA. V dropped 1 base and J dropped 7 bases, with 10 bases sitting between them. CDR3 length: 13 residues. This chain's CDR3 is CASSLNVGNEAFF. The CDR3 region has the DNA TGTGCCAGCAGCTTAAATGTGGGAAATGAAGCTTTCTTT.

This clonotype occurred many times. The chain is built from TRBV7-2 and TRBJ2-3, with D unresolved. Trimming took 8 bases from V and 3 from J, leaving 12 bases between them. The CDR3 totals 13 residues. Germline CDR1 is SGHTA and CDR2 is FQGNSA. CDR3 coding DNA: TGTGCCAGCCGCGATACCAGGACAGATACGCAGTATTTT. Its protein product is CASRDTRTDTQYF.

This clonotype showed up just once. The chain couples TRBV6-6 to TRBJ1-5; D uncertain. Germline V gene data show CDR1 as MNHNY and CDR2 as SVGAGI (reference sequence). Trimming removed 5 bases from V and 7 bases from J, with 15 bases in between. The CDR3 extends over 14 amino acids. Written as DNA, the CDR3 is TGTGCCAGCAGTGCTGGCCCTGTCGGGCAGCCCCAGCATTTT. Protein product: CASSAGPVGQPQHF.

The genes are TRBV12-3 or TRBV12-4 and TRBJ2-1; 15 nucleotides match TRBD2. The CDR3 consists of 17 residues. Trimming cost V 5 bases and J 1 base; bases outside gene matches: 3. CDR3 loop: CASSPGTSGGSYNEQFF. In DNA form, the CDR3 reads TGTGCCAGCAGTCCCGGGACTAGCGGGGGGTCCTACAATGAGCAGTTCTTC.

This clonotype was picked up a small number of times. The chain joins TRBV9 to TRBJ1-5, with TRBD1 matching over 7 bases. CDR1 and CDR2 (germline): SGDLS, YYNGEE. Losses at the gene ends were 4 bases for V and 3 bases for J; bases not matched to a gene: 7. This CDR3 is built from 15 residues. The CDR3 DNA follows: TGTGCCAGCAGCATGGGGGACAGTCTCAATCAGCCCCAGCATTTT. Its protein is CASSMGDSLNQPQHF.

The chain links TRBV7-3 to TRBJ2-3; perhaps D is TRBD1 or TRBD2 (5 bases each). Germline assignment: CDR1 SGHTA and CDR2 FQGTGA. Trimming pared 6 bases from V and 2 bases from J, leaving 12 bases between. The CDR3 covers 14 residues. The CDR3 region is CASSPGPHTDTQYF. CDR3 DNA sequence: TGTGCCAGCAGTCCGGGACCTCACACAGATACGCAGTATTTT.